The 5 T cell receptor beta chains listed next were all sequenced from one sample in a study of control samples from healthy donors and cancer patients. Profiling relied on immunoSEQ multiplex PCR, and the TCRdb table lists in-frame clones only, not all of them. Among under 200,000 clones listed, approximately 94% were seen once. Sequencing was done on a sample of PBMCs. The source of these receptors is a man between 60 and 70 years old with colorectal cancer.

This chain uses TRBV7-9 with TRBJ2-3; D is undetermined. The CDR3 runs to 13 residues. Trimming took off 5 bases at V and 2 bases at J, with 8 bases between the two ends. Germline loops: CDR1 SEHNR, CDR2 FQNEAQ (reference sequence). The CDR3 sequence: CASSAPVTDTQYF. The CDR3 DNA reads TGTGCCAGCAGCGCACCTGTCACAGATACGCAGTATTTT.

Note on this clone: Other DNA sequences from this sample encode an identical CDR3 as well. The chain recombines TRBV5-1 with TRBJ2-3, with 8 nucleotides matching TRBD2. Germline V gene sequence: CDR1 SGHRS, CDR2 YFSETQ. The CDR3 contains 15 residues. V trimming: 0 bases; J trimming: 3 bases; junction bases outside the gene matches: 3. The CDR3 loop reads CASSLVAGGTDTQYF. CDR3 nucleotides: TGCGCCAGCAGCTTGGTTGCGGGGGGAACAGATACGCAGTATTTT.

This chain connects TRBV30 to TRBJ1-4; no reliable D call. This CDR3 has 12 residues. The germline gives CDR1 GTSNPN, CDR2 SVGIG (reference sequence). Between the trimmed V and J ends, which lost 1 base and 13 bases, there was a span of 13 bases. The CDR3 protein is CAWSEEVTRLFF. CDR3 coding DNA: TGTGCCTGGAGTGAGGAAGTTACTAGACTGTTTTTT.

CDR3 sequence: CASRRLAGGQTDTQYF. DNA for the CDR3: TGTGCCAGTAGGCGACTAGCGGGGGGACAAACAGATACGCAGTATTTT. The rearrangement uses TRBV19 and TRBJ2-3; 13 bases align to TRBD2. The V gene end was trimmed by 6 bases and the J gene end by 3 bases; junction bases not matched to a gene: 6. The CDR3 is 16 amino acids. Germline assignment: CDR1 LNHDA and CDR2 SQIVND (reference sequence).

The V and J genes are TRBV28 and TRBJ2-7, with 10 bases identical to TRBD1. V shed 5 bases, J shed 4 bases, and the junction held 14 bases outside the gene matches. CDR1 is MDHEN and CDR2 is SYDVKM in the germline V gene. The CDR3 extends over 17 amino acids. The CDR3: CASSTPQRDRGWYEQYF. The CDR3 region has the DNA TGTGCCAGCAGTACCCCCCAACGGGACAGGGGCTGGTACGAGCAGTACTTC.